This paragraph covers one T cell receptor (beta chain) sequence. This specimen belongs to a study of blood T cell repertoires in COVID-19. Overall study: Acute and convalescent COVID-19 samples came from the United States, Italy and Spain. Sources were T cells, B-cell-depleted T cells, or PBMCs; the material itself was cDNA or gDNA.

CDR3 length equals 15 residues. V gave up 2 bases and J gave up 0 bases, with 8 bases separating them. Germline assignment: CDR1 SGHVS and CDR2 FQNEAQ. Original processing notes: Estimates of nucleated cell counts were drawn from the amplification of reference gene primers. Some clones are missing from TCRdb's copy, which holds only in-frame ones; the method was immunoSEQ multiplex PCR. V, J and clone size derive from that table, while D and trimming were established from the DNA sequence. Among about 270,000 clones listed, approximately 86% were seen once. The TCR sequence derives from a woman under 30 with acute or convalescent COVID-19. The chain uses TRBV7-8 and TRBJ2-1, with D unclear. Sequencing was done on a sample of peripheral blood. The CDR3 sequence: CASSLILSSYNEQFF. The CDR3 DNA is TGTGCCAGCAGCTTAATATTGAGCTCCTACAATGAGCAGTTCTTC. Looking up the rest from reference TRBV7-8 and TRBJ2-1 gives the full variable domain: GAGVSQSPRYKVAKRGQDVALRCDPISGHVSLFWYQQALGQGPEFLTYFQNEAQLDKSGLPSDRFFAERPEGSVSTLKIQRTQQEDSAVYLCASSLILSSYNEQFFGPGTRLTVL.